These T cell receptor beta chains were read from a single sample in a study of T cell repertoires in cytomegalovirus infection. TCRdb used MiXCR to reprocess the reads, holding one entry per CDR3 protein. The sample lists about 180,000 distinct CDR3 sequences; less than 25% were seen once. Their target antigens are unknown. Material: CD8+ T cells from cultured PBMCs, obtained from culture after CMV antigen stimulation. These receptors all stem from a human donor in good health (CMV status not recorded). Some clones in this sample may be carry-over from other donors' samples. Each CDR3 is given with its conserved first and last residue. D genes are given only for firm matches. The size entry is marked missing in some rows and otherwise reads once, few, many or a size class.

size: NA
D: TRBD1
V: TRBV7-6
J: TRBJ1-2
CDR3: CASSTEQGAGYTF
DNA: TGTGCCAGCAGCACAGAGCAGGGGGCCGGCTACACCTTC

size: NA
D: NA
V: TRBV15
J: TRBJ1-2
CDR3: CATSDGHFPYGYTF
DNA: TGTGCCACCAGCGACGGGCATTTCCCCTATGGCTACACCTTC

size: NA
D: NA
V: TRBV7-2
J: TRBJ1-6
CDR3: CASSPRTDSPLHF
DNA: TGTGCCAGCAGCCCAAGGACTGATTCACCCCTCCACTTT

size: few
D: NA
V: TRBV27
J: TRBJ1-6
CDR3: CASSFIATGISYNSPLHF
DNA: TGTGCCAGCAGTTTTATCGCAACAGGGATATCCTATAATTCACCCCTCCACTTT

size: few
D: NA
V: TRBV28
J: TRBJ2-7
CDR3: CASSLDRYEQYF
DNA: TGTGCCAGCAGTTTGGACCGATACGAGCAGTACTTC

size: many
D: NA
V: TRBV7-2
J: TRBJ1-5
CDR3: CASSLLGQVGGGGGAQHF
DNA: TGTGCCAGCAGCTTATTGGGCCAGGTGGGCGGTGGTGGTGGGGCCCAGCATTTT

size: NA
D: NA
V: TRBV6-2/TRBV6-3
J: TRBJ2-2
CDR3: CASDYSPRQFEDKNTGELFF
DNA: TGTGCCAGCGACTACTCACCTCGACAGTTTGAAGATAAGAACACCGGGGAGCTGTTTTTT

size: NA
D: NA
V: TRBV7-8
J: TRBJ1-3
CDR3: CASSLEPWGRQIVNTIYF
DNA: TGTGCCAGCAGCTTAGAGCCTTGGGGCAGGCAAATCGTAAACACCATATATTTT

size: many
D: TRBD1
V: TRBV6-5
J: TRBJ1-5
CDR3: CASSYSGGLQPQHF
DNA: TGTGCCAGCAGTTACTCAGGGGGCTTACAGCCCCAGCATTTT

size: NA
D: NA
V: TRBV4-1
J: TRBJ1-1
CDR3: CASSHEGGMNTEAFF
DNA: TGCGCCAGCAGCCATGAGGGGGGAATGAACACTGAAGCTTTCTTT

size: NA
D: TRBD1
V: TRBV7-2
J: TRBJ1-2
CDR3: CASHHRGHYGYTF
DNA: TGTGCCTCCCACCACAGGGGGCACTATGGCTACACCTTC

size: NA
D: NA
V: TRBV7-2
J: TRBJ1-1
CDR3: CASSWGREAFF
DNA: TGTGCCAGCAGTTGGGGCCGTGAAGCTTTCTTT

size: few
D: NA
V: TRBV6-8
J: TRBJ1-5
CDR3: CASRPTMGGNQPQHF
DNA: TGTGCCAGCAGACCCACGATGGGGGGCAATCAGCCCCAGCATTTT

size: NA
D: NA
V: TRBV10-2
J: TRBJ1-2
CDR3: CASSEGGGYGYTF
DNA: TGCGCCAGCAGTGAGGGGGGCGGGTATGGCTACACCTTC

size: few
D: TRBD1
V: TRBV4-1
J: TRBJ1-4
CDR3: CASQLTRDRGDEKLFF
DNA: TGCGCCAGCCAGTTGACTCGAGACAGGGGCGATGAAAAACTGTTTTTT

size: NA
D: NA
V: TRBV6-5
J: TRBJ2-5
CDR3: CASSLGLLDVETQYF
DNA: TGTGCCAGCAGTCTGGGACTCCTGGATGTTGAGACCCAGTACTTC

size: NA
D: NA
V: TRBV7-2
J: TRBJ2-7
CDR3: CASTIAAVDGPYEQYF
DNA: TGTGCCAGCACTATAGCGGCTGTTGATGGGCCCTACGAGCAGTACTTC

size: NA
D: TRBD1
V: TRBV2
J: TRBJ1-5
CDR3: CASSRTGASNQPQHF
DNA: TGTGCCAGCAGTCGGACAGGGGCGAGCAATCAGCCCCAGCATTTT

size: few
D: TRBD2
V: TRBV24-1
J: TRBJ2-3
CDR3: CATSDLSSGERDTQYF
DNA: TGTGCCACCAGTGATTTATCTAGCGGCGAGCGGGATACGCAGTATTTT

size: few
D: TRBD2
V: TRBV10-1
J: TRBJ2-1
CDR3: CASSAGLAGEEQFF
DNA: TGCGCCAGCAGCGCGGGACTAGCGGGGGAAGAGCAGTTCTTC

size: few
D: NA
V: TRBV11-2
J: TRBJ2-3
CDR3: CASSSGGQGRDTQYF
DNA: TGTGCCAGCAGCTCGGGAGGACAGGGCAGAGATACGCAGTATTTT

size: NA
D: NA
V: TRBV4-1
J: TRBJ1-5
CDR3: CASSQEPTEDSNQPQHF
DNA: TGCGCCAGCAGCCAAGAACCCACGGAGGATAGCAATCAGCCCCAGCATTTT

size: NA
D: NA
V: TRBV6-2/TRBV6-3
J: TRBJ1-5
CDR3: CASSYSSRSNQPQHF
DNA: TGTGCCAGCAGTTACTCATCGAGGAGCAATCAGCCCCAGCATTTT

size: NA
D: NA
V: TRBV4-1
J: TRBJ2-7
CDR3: CASSQDLNPRVSSEQYF
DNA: TGCGCCAGCAGCCAAGATCTAAATCCCAGAGTATCCTCCGAGCAGTACTTC

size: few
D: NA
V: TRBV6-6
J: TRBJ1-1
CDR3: CASSYENTEAFF
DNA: TGTGCCAGCAGTTATGAGAACACTGAAGCTTTCTTT

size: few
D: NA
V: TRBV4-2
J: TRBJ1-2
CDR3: CASSLSGTEDDGYTF
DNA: TGTGCCAGCAGCCTTTCCGGGACCGAGGACGATGGCTACACCTTC

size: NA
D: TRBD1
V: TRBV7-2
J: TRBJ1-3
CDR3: CASSLAFQGASGNTIYF
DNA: TGTGCCAGCAGCTTAGCTTTCCAGGGGGCCTCTGGAAACACCATATATTTT

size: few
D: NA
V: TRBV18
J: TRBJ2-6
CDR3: CASSPPPGAGANVLTF
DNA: TGTGCCAGCTCACCACCGCCGGGAGCTGGGGCCAACGTCCTGACTTTC

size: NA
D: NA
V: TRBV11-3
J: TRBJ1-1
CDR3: CASRLKGCRTEAFF
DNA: TGTGCCAGCAGACTTAAGGGTTGCCGGACTGAAGCTTTCTTT

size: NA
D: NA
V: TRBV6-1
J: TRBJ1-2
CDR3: CASSERGRSLRYGYTF
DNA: TGTGCCAGCAGTGAAAGGGGAAGGAGTTTACGCTATGGCTACACCTTC

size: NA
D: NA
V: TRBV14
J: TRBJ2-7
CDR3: CASSQDPDSYEQYF
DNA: TGTGCCAGCAGCCAAGATCCAGACTCCTACGAGCAGTACTTC

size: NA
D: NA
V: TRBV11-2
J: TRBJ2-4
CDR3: CAVKRQGKNIQYF
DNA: TGTGCGGTGAAGAGGCAGGGGAAAAACATTCAGTACTTC

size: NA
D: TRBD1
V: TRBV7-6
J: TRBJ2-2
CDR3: CASSPTGSAGELFF
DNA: TGTGCCAGCAGCCCGACAGGGTCGGCCGGGGAGCTGTTTTTT

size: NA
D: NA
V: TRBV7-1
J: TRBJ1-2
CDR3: CASSGGGGKDGYTF
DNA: TGTGCCAGCAGCGGCGGGGGAGGGAAGGATGGCTACACCTTC

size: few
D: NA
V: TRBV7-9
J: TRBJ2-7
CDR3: CASSSPTAYSYEQYF
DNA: TGTGCCAGCAGCTCACCGACAGCTTACTCCTACGAGCAGTACTTC

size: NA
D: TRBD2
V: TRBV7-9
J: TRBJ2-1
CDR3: CASSRLAGGSYNEQFF
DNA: TGTGCCAGCAGCAGACTAGCGGGAGGCTCCTACAATGAGCAGTTCTTC

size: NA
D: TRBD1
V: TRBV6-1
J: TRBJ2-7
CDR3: CASSLTGGPGSEQYF
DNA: TGTGCCAGCAGTCTCACAGGGGGCCCGGGGTCAGAGCAGTACTTC

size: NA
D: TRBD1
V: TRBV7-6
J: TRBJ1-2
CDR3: CASSLGQNPSYGYTF
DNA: TGTGCCAGCAGCTTGGGACAGAACCCTTCCTATGGCTACACCTTC

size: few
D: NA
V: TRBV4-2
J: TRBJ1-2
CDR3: CASSIRDAGHGYTF
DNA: TGTGCCAGCAGCATCCGGGACGCAGGACATGGCTACACCTTC

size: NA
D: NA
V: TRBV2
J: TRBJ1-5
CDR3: CASALTSQPQHF
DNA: TGTGCCAGCGCTTTGACGTCACAGCCCCAGCATTTT

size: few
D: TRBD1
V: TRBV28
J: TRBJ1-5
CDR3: CASRIRTGLNQPQHF
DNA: TGTGCCAGCAGAATAAGGACAGGACTTAATCAGCCCCAGCATTTT

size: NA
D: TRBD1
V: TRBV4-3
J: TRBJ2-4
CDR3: CASSPGTGDVGNIQYF
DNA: TGCGCCAGCAGCCCTGGGACAGGGGATGTAGGAAACATTCAGTACTTC

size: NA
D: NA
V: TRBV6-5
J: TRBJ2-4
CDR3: CASRAATVENIQYF
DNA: TGTGCCAGCAGGGCCGCGACGGTGGAAAACATTCAGTACTTC

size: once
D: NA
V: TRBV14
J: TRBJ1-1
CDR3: CASSQDRSGRLNTEAFF
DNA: TGTGCCAGCAGCCAAGATCGGAGTGGCAGACTTAACACTGAAGCTTTCTTT

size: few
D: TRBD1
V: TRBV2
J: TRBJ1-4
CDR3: CASSPTYRTGDEKLFF
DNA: TGTGCCAGCAGCCCTACATACCGGACAGGGGATGAAAAACTGTTTTTT

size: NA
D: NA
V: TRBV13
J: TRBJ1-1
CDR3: CASSLNPWEAFF
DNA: TGTGCCAGCAGCTTAAACCCATGGGAAGCTTTCTTT

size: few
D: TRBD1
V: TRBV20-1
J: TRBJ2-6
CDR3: CSATKPGTGRSSGANVLTF
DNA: TGCAGTGCCACCAAACCCGGGACAGGGCGATCTTCTGGGGCCAACGTCCTGACTTTC

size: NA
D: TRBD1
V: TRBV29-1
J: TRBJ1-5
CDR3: CSVEDPGTGSQPQHF
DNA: TGCAGCGTTGAAGACCCCGGGACAGGGAGCCAGCCCCAGCATTTT

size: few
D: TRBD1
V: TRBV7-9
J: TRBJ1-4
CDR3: CASSHRDRGRQNEKLFF
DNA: TGTGCCAGCAGCCACCGGGACAGGGGGCGTCAAAATGAAAAACTGTTTTTT

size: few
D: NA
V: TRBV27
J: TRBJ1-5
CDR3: CASSLWMGDQPQHF
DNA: TGTGCCAGCAGTCTTTGGATGGGGGATCAGCCCCAGCATTTT

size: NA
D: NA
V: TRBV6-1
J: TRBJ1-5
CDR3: CASSETVSNQPQHF
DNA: TGTGCCAGCAGTGAGACGGTTAGCAATCAGCCCCAGCATTTT

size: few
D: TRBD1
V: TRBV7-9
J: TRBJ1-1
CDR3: CASSFPGQPAHDENTEAFF
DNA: TGTGCCAGCAGCTTCCCGGGACAGCCGGCCCACGACGAGAACACTGAAGCTTTCTTT

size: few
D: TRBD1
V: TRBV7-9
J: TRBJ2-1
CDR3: CASSSSRDSLYNEQFF
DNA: TGTGCCAGCAGCTCGAGCCGGGACAGCCTCTACAATGAGCAGTTCTTC

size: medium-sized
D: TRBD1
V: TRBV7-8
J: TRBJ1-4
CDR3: CASRKGTGLREKLFF
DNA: TGTGCCAGCAGGAAAGGGACAGGCCTTAGGGAAAAACTGTTTTTT

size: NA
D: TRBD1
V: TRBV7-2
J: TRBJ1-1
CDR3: CASRNIRQGARNTEAFF
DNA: TGTGCCAGCAGAAATATAAGACAGGGGGCGCGGAACACTGAAGCTTTCTTT

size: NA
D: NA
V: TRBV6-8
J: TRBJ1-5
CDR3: CASSWTRNNQPQHF
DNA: TGTGCCAGCAGCTGGACACGGAACAATCAGCCCCAGCATTTT